This passage covers 9 T cell receptor beta chains from one sample sequenced in a study of control samples from healthy donors and cancer patients. Repertoires were generated with immunoSEQ multiplex PCR, while TCRdb's copy carries only in-frame clones and drops some. The repertoire includes tens of thousands of clones, 90% to 95% of them detected once, and about 1.5% sits in the top ten. Sequenced input: blood. These receptor sequences come from a woman in her thirties in good health.

Here the CDR3 reads CASSLAEHSGNTIYF. CDR3 bases: TGTGCCAGCAGCTTAGCGGAACACTCTGGAAACACCATATATTTT. This chain links TRBV11-1 with TRBJ1-3; the D is unclear. Trimming pared 0 bases from V and 0 bases from J, leaving 6 bases between. The CDR3 contains 15 residues. Germline lookup yields CDR1 SGHAT and CDR2 FQDESV (reference sequence).

The chain recombines TRBV10-3 with TRBJ1-2; D may be TRBD1 (5 bases). V lost 3 bases and J 7 bases, leaving 15 bases between the germline ends. CDR3 length: 14 amino acids. In germline, CDR1 is ENHRY, CDR2 SYGVKD. In nucleotides, the CDR3 is TGTGCCATCAGTGAACTGGCGGGGCAGGGTGGCTACACCTTC. It is translated as CAISELAGQGGYTF.

The J gene is TRBJ1-4, the V gene TRBV6-6; D unclear. This CDR3 spans 15 amino acids. CDR1 is MNHNY, CDR2 SVGAGI, per germline (reference sequence). Trimming took 3 bases from V and 2 from J, leaving 10 bases between them. CDR3 sequence (DNA): TGTGCCAGCAGTTATGGCGGGAGTACTAATGAAAAACTGTTTTTT. Its protein product is CASSYGGSTNEKLFF.

The chain links TRBV10-2 to TRBJ1-1; D ambiguous. The CDR3 covers 16 residues. V shed 3 bases and J shed 3 bases, with 17 bases lying between them. CDR1 is WSHSY and CDR2 is SAAADI in the germline V gene. CDR3 protein: CASSEPGLSRYTEAFF. The CDR3 DNA reads TGCGCCAGCAGTGAACCGGGCCTTAGTCGGTACACTGAAGCTTTCTTT.

The chain links TRBV29-1 to TRBJ2-3; 11 nucleotides line up with TRBD2. V shed 6 bases and J 2 bases; nucleotides not matched to a gene: 7. This CDR3 region has 15 residues. Germline loops: CDR1 SQVTM, CDR2 ANQGSEA. The DNA for the CDR3 is TGCAGCGTGGGGGTACTAGCGGGAGTCACAGATACGCAGTATTTT. It is translated as CSVGVLAGVTDTQYF.

V usage is TRBV5-6 and J usage is TRBJ1-2; D remains unclear. The V and J ends lost 5 bases and 8 bases respectively, with 10 bases between them. The CDR3 runs to 11 residues. Germline V lookup: CDR1 SGHDT, CDR2 YYEEEE. The CDR3 spells CASSTSLGYTF. The CDR3 DNA is TGTGCCAGCAGTACCAGCTTAGGCTACACCTTC. Drawing the rest from reference TRBV5-6 and TRBJ1-2, the complete variable domain is DAGVTQSPTHLIKTRGQQVTLRCSPKSGHDTVSWYQQALGQGPQFIFQYYEEEERQRGNFPDRFSGHQFPNYSSELNVNALLLGDSALYLCASSTSLGYTFGSGTRLTVV.

The chain has TRBV30 and TRBJ1-2; D remains unclear. The V gene lost 2 bases and the J gene lost 4 bases, with 20 bases spanning the gap. This CDR3 has 16 residues. Per germline, CDR1 GTSNPN and CDR2 SVGIG (reference sequence). For the CDR3, the DNA is TGTGCCTGGAGTCTCCAGGCGATACCCTCAATCTATGGCTACACCTTC. Encoded protein: CAWSLQAIPSIYGYTF.

The V call is TRBV4-1, the J call TRBJ1-5; D not certain. V lost 6 bases to trimming and J lost 1 base, with 10 bases between them. In germline, CDR1 is MGHRA, CDR2 YSYEKL. This CDR3 contains 14 residues. CDR3 bases: TGCGCCAGCAGTCGGACTGAGAGCAATCAGCCCCAGCATTTT. Translated: CASSRTESNQPQHF.

The V gene is TRBV19, the J gene TRBJ1-1; 7 bases map to TRBD1. Germline CDR1 is LNHDA and CDR2 is SQIVND (reference sequence). The CDR3 length is 16 residues. Germline trimming cut 7 bases from V and 2 bases from J; bases unmatched to any gene: 13. The CDR3 is CASTVDRAGINTEAFF. The CDR3 region has the DNA TGTGCCAGTACCGTCGACAGGGCCGGAATTAACACTGAAGCTTTCTTT.